This TCR beta chain came from a study of Ad26.COV2.S vaccination and SARS-CoV-2 variants. Study findings and constraints: Total T cell responses were possibly underestimated by TCR breadth and depth analyses.

Sample treatment: 19 received Ad26.COV2.S at low or high dose, single or two shots; 5 received placebo; per-sample allocation not given. The samples were gathered on day 63 after the first injection of vaccine or placebo. The donor was a Boston adult aged 18-55 years. This clone was seen just once. As yet, its antigen is unknown. CDR3 length equals 13 residues. Trimming shortened V by 4 bases and J by 7 bases, and 12 bases separated the two germline ends. Per germline, CDR1 SGHNT and CDR2 YYREEE (reference sequence). The protocol was immunoSEQ multiplex PCR, while the TCRdb copy is restricted to in-frame clones and leaves out a portion. This repertoire shows a few hundred thousand clones, approximately 90% found once; its top ten account for 9% to 15%.

This TCR came from a person aged 18-60 years who received the Ad26.COV2.S COVID-19 vaccine or a placebo. The J gene is TRBJ2-1, the V gene TRBV5-4; weak D call: TRBD2 (6 bases). Source: peripheral blood, taken in a trial of Ad26.COV2.S vaccine versus placebo. CDR3 region: CASSTLGLNEQFF. The DNA of the CDR3 is TGTGCCAGCAGCACCCTGGGACTTAATGAGCAGTTCTTC.